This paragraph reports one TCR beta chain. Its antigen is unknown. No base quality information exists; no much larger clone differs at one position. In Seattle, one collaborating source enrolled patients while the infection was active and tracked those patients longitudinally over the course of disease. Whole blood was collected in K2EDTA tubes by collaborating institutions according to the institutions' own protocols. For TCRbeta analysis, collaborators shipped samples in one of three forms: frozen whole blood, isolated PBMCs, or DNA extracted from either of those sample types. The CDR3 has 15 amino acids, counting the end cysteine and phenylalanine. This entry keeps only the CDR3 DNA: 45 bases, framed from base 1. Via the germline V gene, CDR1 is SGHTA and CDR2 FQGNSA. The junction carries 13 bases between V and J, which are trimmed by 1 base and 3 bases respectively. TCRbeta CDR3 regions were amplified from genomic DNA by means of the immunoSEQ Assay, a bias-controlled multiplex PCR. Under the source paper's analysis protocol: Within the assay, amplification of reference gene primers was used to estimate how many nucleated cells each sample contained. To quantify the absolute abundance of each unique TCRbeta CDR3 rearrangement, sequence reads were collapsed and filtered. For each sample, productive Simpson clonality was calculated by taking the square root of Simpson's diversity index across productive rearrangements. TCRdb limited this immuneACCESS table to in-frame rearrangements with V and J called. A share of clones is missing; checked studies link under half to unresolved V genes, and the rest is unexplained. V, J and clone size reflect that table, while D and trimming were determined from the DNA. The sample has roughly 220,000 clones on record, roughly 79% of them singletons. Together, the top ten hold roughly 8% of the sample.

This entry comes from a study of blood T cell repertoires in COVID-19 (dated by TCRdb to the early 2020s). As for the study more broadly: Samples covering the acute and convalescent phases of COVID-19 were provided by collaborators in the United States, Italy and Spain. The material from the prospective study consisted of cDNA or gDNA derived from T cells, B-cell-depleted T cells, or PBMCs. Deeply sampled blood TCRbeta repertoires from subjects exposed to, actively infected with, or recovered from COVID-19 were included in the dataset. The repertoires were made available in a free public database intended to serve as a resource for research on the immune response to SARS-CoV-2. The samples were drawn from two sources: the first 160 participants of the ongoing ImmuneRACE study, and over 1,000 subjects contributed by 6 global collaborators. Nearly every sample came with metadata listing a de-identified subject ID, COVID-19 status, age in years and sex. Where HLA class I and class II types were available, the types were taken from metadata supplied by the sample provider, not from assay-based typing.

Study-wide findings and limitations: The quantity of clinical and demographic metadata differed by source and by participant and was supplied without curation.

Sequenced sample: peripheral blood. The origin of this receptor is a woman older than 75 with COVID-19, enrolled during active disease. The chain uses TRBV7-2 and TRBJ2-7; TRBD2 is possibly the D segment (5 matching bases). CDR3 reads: CASSLGGLASYEQYF. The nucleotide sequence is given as TGTGCCAGCAGCTTAGGAGGGTTAGCGAGCTACGAGCAGTACTTC.